This T cell receptor (beta chain) was observed in a study of human T cells and chemical hapten exposure. As for time point: healthy volunteer bleed at 6 weeks. The starting material, unfractionated whole blood, was used for total RNA extraction. This clonotype has a handful of counts. The study's library attached unique molecular identifiers to single cDNA molecules. Via MiXCR, TCRdb re-called the RACE reads, giving one row per CDR3 protein. The sample carries about 77,000 distinct CDR3 sequences, 8.6% recorded once. CDR3 length equals 14 residues. V was trimmed by 1 base and J by 10 bases, leaving 14 bases between them.

The receptor comes from a female donor in good health. Some clones in this sample may be carry-over from other donors' samples. The sample consisted of whole blood. This chain joins TRBV12-3 or TRBV12-4 and TRBJ2-1, with TRBD1 as a possible D gene (6 bases). CDR3 sequence reads: CASSLGAGEFEQFF. In DNA form, the CDR3 reads TGTGCCAGCAGTTTAGGGGCAGGGGAATTCGAGCAGTTCTTC.